This T cell receptor beta chain originates from a study of tumor-infiltrating lymphocytes in oesophageal squamous cell carcinoma. This CDR3 comprises 15 residues. V gave up 4 bases and J gave up 4 bases; unmatched junction bases: 11. From germline, CDR1 is SGHRS and CDR2 YFSETQ. Within the sample, this clonotype is medium-sized. TCRdb used MiXCR to reprocess the PCR reads, holding one entry per CDR3 protein. The table lists 16,000 or so distinct CDR3 sequences, less than 50% of them singletons, with around 26% in the top ten. The chain has TRBV5-1 and TRBJ2-7; 7 nucleotides align to TRBD1. The sequencing input was esophageal tumor tissue. The receptor was isolated from a male donor with esophageal squamous cell carcinoma. The CDR3 coding sequence is TGCGCCAGCAGCCCGACCGGGACAGACCCTTACGAGCAGTACTTC. Translated: CASSPTGTDPYEQYF.